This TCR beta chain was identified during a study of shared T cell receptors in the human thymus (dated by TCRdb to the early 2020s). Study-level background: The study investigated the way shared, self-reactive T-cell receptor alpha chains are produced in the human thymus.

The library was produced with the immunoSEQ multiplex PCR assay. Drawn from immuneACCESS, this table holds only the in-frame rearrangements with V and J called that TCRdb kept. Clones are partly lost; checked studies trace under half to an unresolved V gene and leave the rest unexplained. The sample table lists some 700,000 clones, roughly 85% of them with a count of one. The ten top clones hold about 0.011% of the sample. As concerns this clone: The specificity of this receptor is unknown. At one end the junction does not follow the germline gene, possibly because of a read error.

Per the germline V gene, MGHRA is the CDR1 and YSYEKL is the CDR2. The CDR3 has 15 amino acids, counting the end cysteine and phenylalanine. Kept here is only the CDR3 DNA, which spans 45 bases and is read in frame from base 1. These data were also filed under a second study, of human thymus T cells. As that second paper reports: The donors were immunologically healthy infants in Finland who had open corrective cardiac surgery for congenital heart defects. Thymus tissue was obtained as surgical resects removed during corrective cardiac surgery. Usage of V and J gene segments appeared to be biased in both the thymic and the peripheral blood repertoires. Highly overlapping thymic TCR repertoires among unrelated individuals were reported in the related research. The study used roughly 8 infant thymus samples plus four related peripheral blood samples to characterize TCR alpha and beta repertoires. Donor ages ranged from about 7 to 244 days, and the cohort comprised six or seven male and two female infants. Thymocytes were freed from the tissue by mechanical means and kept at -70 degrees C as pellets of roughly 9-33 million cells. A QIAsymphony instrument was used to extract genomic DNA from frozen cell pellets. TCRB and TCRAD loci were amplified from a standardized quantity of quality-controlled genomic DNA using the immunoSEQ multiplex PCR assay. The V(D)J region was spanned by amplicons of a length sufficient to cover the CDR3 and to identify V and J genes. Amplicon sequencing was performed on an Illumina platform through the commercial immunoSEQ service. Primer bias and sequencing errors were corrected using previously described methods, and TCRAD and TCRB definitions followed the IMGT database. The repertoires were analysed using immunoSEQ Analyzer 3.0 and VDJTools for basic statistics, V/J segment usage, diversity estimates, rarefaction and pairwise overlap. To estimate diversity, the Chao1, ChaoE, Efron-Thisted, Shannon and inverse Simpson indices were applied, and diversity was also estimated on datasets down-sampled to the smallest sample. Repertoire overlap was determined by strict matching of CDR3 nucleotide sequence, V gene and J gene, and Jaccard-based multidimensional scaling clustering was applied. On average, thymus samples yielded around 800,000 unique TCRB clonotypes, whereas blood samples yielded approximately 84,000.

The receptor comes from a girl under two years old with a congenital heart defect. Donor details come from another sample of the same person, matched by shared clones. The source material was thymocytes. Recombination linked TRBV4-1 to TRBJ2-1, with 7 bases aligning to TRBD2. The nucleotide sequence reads TGCGCCAGCAGCTCAAAGATCAGTATCGGGGGGAAAGTGCTCTTC. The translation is CASSSKISIGGKVLF.